The 10 T cell receptor beta chains below come from one sample, sequenced in a study of early T cells in non-severe SARS-CoV-2 infection. TCRdb re-derived calls from the 5' RACE reads in MiXCR, one entry per CDR3 protein. The sample holds 70,000 to 85,000 distinct CDR3 sequences, 5% seen once. The sample was whole blood, taken at baseline. The source of these receptors is an adult who was a healthcare worker with PCR-confirmed SARS-CoV-2 infection or an uninfected control (not recorded which).

This clonotype was seen ten or more times. This sequence joins TRBV6-5 and TRBJ1-6; tentatively, D is TRBD1 (5 bases). Germline V gene lookup returns CDR1 MNHEY and CDR2 SVGAGI. The CDR3 is 14 amino acids. Between the trimmed V and J ends, which lost 2 bases and 10 bases, there was a span of 12 bases. CDR3 DNA: TGTGCCAGCAGTTACGGGCAGGGAAGCTCACCCCTCCACTTT. Amino acids: CASSYGQGSSPLHF.

About this clonotype itself: A much larger clone is a single base away; this may be a read error. V gene TRBV7-9 combines with J gene TRBJ1-5, with a possible D match to TRBD1 (5 bases). CDR3 length equals 15 residues. Looked up from germline, CDR1 is SEHNR and CDR2 is FQNEAQ (reference sequence). Written as DNA, the CDR3 is TGTACCAGCAGCTCCACGCGAGGGGGCAATCAGCCCCAGCATTTT. Translation gives CTSSSTRGGNQPQHF.

This clonotype was seen ten or more times. This chain connects TRBV29-1 to TRBJ2-7, with D uncertain. The V and J ends lost 4 bases and 0 bases respectively, with 13 bases between them. This CDR3 is 14 amino acids long. In germline, CDR1 is SQVTM, CDR2 ANQGSEA. The CDR3 is CSVVRRKDSYEQYF. The DNA for the CDR3 is TGCAGCGTTGTACGGCGGAAAGACTCCTACGAGCAGTACTTC.

This clonotype was seen a few times. The V gene is TRBV24-1, the J gene TRBJ2-2, with D unclear. Trimming took off 5 bases at V and 0 bases at J, with 6 bases between the two ends. The CDR3 sequence is 14 residues long. Germline CDR1 is KGHDR and CDR2 is SFDVKD. The CDR3 here is CATSGRANTGELFF. DNA of the CDR3: TGTGCCACCAGTGGCCGCGCGAACACCGGGGAGCTGTTTTTT.

This clonotype was detected only a few times. V is TRBV7-6 and J is TRBJ2-3; TRBD2 matches at 8 bases. The CDR3 has 14 amino acids. V was pared by 7 bases and J by 2 bases, with 5 bases of the junction left unmatched. The germline V gene encodes CDR1 SGHVS and CDR2 FNYEAQ. Written as DNA, the CDR3 is TGTGCCAGCACCATAGCGGGGTTCACAGATACGCAGTATTTT. This gives the protein CASTIAGFTDTQYF. Drawing the rest from reference TRBV7-6 and TRBJ2-3, the complete variable domain is GAGVSQSPRYKVTKRGQDVALRCDPISGHVSLYWYRQALGQGPEFLTYFNYEAQQDKSGLPNDRFSAERPEGSISTLTIQRTEQRDSAMYRCASTIAGFTDTQYFGPGTRLTVL.

V and J are TRBV11-1 and TRBJ2-7; D gene uncertain. Germline CDR1 is SGHAT and CDR2 is FQDESV (reference sequence). CDR3 size: 12 residues. V was pared by 2 bases and J by 2 bases, with 4 bases between. The CDR3 sequence is CASSLTAYEQYF. The DNA for the CDR3 is TGTGCCAGCAGCTTAACAGCCTACGAGCAGTACTTC.

The chain combines TRBV6-1 with TRBJ2-7; D may match TRBD1 or TRBD2 (6 bases each). V was clipped by 6 bases and J by 4 bases, with 25 bases between them. Looked up from germline, CDR1 is MNHNS and CDR2 is SASEGT. CDR3 length: 17 amino acids. CDR3 sequence: CASRGQLGRRGIYEQYF. As DNA, the CDR3 is TGTGCCAGCAGAGGACAGCTTGGCCGCCGGGGGATATACGAGCAGTACTTC.

This clonotype was seen at least ten times. V gene TRBV20-1 combines with J gene TRBJ1-2, with D perhaps TRBD1 (6 bases). V was shortened by 8 bases and J by 4 bases, with 29 bases between the two germline ends. This CDR3 is built from 17 residues. Looked up from germline, CDR1 is DFQATT and CDR2 is SNEGSKA (reference sequence). This chain's CDR3 is CSTPETGNTRGVYGYTF. The CDR3 DNA follows: TGCAGTACTCCGGAGACAGGCAACACCAGAGGGGTCTATGGCTACACCTTC.

This rearrangement joins TRBV5-4 to TRBJ2-7; D remains unclear. Germline V gene lookup returns CDR1 SGHNT and CDR2 YYREEE (reference sequence). The CDR3 is 18 amino acids. Trimming pared 4 bases from V and 3 bases from J, leaving 26 bases between. The CDR3 DNA follows: TGTGCCAGCAGCCCAGACCCCAGGATCTCGGAGTTGGGCTACGAGCAGTACTTC. It yields the protein CASSPDPRISELGYEQYF.

This clonotype was picked up a small number of times. The V call is TRBV2, the J call TRBJ2-7, with 7 bases aligning to TRBD1. The CDR3 contains 13 residues. Germline CDR1 and CDR2: SNHLY and FYNNEI. J lost 3 bases, V lost 6 bases, and 5 bases had no gene match. The CDR3 coding sequence is TGTGCCAGCAGACCTAACAGGGGCTACGAGCAGTACTTC. Translation gives CASRPNRGYEQYF.